This T cell receptor (beta chain) comes out of a study of immune evolution from preneoplasia to lung adenocarcinoma. The table came from immunoSEQ multiplex PCR; TCRdb's copy has only in-frame clones and leaves some out. The sample lists tens of thousands of clones, around 80% occurring once. Macro-dissection enriched premalignant or tumor cells before nucleic acid extraction. Germline CDR1 is SGHRS and CDR2 is YFSETQ. The J segment lost 0 bases and the V segment lost 7 bases, leaving 13 bases of the junction unmatched. The CDR3 has 16 residues. The specimen sequenced was FFPE invasive lung adenocarcinoma tissue. The chain couples TRBV5-1 to TRBJ2-7; 7 positions agree with TRBD2. The origin of this receptor is a person in their sixties or seventies with lung adenocarcinoma. The CDR3, as DNA: TGCGCCAGCGACTTAGGTTGGGGGGGGAACTCCTACGAGCAGTACTTC. Its protein is CASDLGWGGNSYEQYF.